This T cell receptor (beta chain) was recovered during a study of shared clonotypes between healthy human individuals. The CDR3 loop spans 13 amino acids. V dropped 4 bases and J dropped 2 bases, with 10 bases sitting between them. Looked up from germline, CDR1 is SGHRS and CDR2 is YFSETQ. Authors' methods: Junction-only sequences produced by ImmunoSEQ had no quality scores, so filtering differed. Here immunoSEQ multiplex PCR was the method, and the copy in TCRdb shows in-frame clones only, minus some. Clone size and the V and J calls come from that table; the DNA yielded D and trimming. The sample holds over 2 million clones, 95% seen once.

The chain is built from TRBV5-1 and TRBJ2-7; D gene uncertain. The specimen sequenced was naive CD4+ T cells sorted from blood. Subset: CD45RA+ positively selected. The sequence was collected from a man younger than 35 in good health. CDR3 sequence (DNA): TGCGCCAGCAGCCCGACCGTTACCTACGAGCAGTACTTC. Protein product: CASSPTVTYEQYF. Using reference TRBV5-1 and TRBJ2-7 for the parts outside the CDR3, the full variable domain is KAGVTQTPRYLIKTRGQQVTLSCSPISGHRSVSWYQQTPGQGLQFLFEYFSETQRNKGNFPGRFSGRQFSNSRSEMNVSTLELGDSALYLCASSPTVTYEQYFGPGTRLTVT.